A single sample gave rise to the 2 T cell receptor beta chains below, sequenced in a study of monozygotic twins with inflammatory bowel disease. TCRdb reprocessed the 5' RACE reads and stores each CDR3 protein as one record, lacking DNA. Listed are approximately 150,000 distinct CDR3 sequences; 2.4% falls within the top ten. Sequenced: blood. These receptors all come from a human donor with ulcerative colitis or Crohn's disease, or a healthy co-twin of an affected twin (not recorded which).

The chain links TRBV5-1 to TRBJ1-1; TCRdb's D call, TRBD1, is unchecked because there is no DNA. Germline V gene data show CDR1 as SGHRS and CDR2 as YFSETQ. The CDR3 has 13 residues. CDR3 sequence reads: CASGTGVGGEAFF.

The chain employs TRBV11-2 and TRBJ2-1; as DNA is missing, the TRBD2 call by TCRdb cannot be tested. Per the germline V gene, CDR1 is SGHAT and CDR2 is FQNNGV. CDR3 length: 13 residues. The CDR3 here is CASSLSLGDEQFF.